A selection of T cell receptor beta chains follows, all from one sample in a study of blood T cells in healthy people across ages. MiXCR was run by TCRdb on the 5' RACE reads, yielding one entry per CDR3 protein. The top ten clones hold approximately 40% of a sample with approximately 730,000 distinct CDR3 sequences, roughly 50% of them seen once. The source material was blood. These receptors came from a man older than 75 in good health. Each CDR3 is given with its conserved first and last residue. The D gene is left open where the match is weak. Size values are once, few and many counts, or a class for expanded clones, and some rows have none.

size,V,J,D,CDR3,DNA
.,TRBV6-5,TRBJ1-2,TRBD1,CASSPQGAPEYGYTF,TGTGCCAGCAGCCCCCAGGGGGCTCCAGAATATGGCTACACCTTC
.,TRBV20-1,TRBJ2-7,.,CSAIRDTPTEQYF,TGCAGTGCTATCAGGGACACCCCAACCGAGCAGTACTTC
few,TRBV18,TRBJ1-2,TRBD1,CASSPNGQGGGYTF,TGTGCCAGCTCACCAAATGGACAGGGTGGCGGCTACACCTTC
.,TRBV5-1,TRBJ2-7,TRBD1,CASSLVQGTYEQYF,TGCGCCAGCAGCTTGGTACAGGGGACCTACGAGCAGTACTTC
.,TRBV27,TRBJ2-7,.,CASSRGGSEVGYNEQYF,TGTGCCAGCAGTAGAGGGGGGAGTGAGGTGGGCTACAATGAGCAGTACTTC
many,TRBV7-8,TRBJ2-1,.,CASSSLLRGRSYNEQFF,TGTGCCAGCAGCTCCCTTTTACGGGGCCGCTCCTACAATGAGCAGTTCTTC
.,TRBV24-1,TRBJ2-1,TRBD2,CATSGFSGLVSLNEQFF,TGTGCCACCAGTGGGTTCTCGGGACTAGTGTCCCTCAATGAGCAGTTCTTC
.,TRBV20-1,TRBJ2-2,.,CRAKRLNTGELFF,TGCCGTGCGAAGAGGCTTAACACCGGGGAGCTGTTTTTT
few,TRBV7-2,TRBJ2-1,TRBD2,CASSLAPSGHKEQFF,TGTGCCAGCAGCTTAGCGCCTAGCGGGCACAAGGAGCAGTTCTTC
.,TRBV12-3/TRBV12-4,TRBJ2-7,TRBD2,CASSRLASYEQYF,TGTGCCAGCAGTAGACTAGCCTCCTACGAGCAGTACTTC
once,TRBV7-2,TRBJ2-1,TRBD1,CASSKFPGQGSNEQFF,TGTGCCAGCAGCAAATTTCCGGGACAGGGTAGTAATGAGCAGTTCTTC
.,TRBV5-1,TRBJ2-7,TRBD2,CASSLDLAGGPPSCEQYF,TGCGCCAGCAGCTTGGACCTAGCGGGAGGACCTCCTTCCTGCGAGCAGTACTTC
.,TRBV14,TRBJ2-5,TRBD2,CASSQMGRSSGRTETQYF,TGTGCCAGCAGCCAAATGGGGCGCTCTAGCGGGAGGACGGAGACCCAGTACTTC
.,TRBV2,TRBJ2-5,TRBD2,CASSEVAGGLETQYF,TGTGCCAGCAGTGAAGTCGCGGGAGGGCTGGAGACCCAGTACTTC
.,TRBV5-1,TRBJ2-2,.,CASSLLPTGELFF,TGCGCCAGCAGCTTGCTACCCACCGGGGAGCTGTTTTTT
.,TRBV7-9,TRBJ1-6,.,CASSSMGPNNSPLHF,TGTGCCAGCAGCTCCATGGGACCGAATAATTCACCCCTCCACTTT
.,TRBV3-1,TRBJ2-4,.,CASSQDSPEQYF,TGTGCCAGCAGCCAAGATTCTCCGGAGCAGTACTTC
.,TRBV5-1,TRBJ2-7,.,CASSPGTEISYEQYF,TGCGCCAGTAGCCCCGGGACGGAGATATCCTACGAGCAGTACTTC
.,TRBV5-1,TRBJ2-1,TRBD2,CASSPLAGEAYNEQFF,TGCGCCAGCAGCCCTTTAGCGGGAGAGGCCTACAATGAGCAGTTCTTC
.,TRBV6-1,TRBJ1-2,.,CASSEAAGPSYGYTF,TGTGCCAGCAGTGAAGCGGCGGGGCCGTCTTATGGCTACACCTTC
.,TRBV10-3,TRBJ1-1,.,CAISLLLGTANTEAFF,TGTGCCATCAGTCTCCTCTTGGGGACGGCGAACACTGAAGCTTTCTTT
few,TRBV11-2,TRBJ2-5,.,CASSLGGARRKETQYF,TGTGCCAGCAGCCTGGGGGGGGCTCGGAGGAAAGAGACCCAGTACTTC
.,TRBV7-2,TRBJ2-5,TRBD2,CASSSWTSDTETQYF,TGTGCCAGCAGCTCGTGGACTAGTGATACAGAGACCCAGTACTTC
many,TRBV5-1,TRBJ1-2,TRBD1,CASSGTGTNYGYTF,TGCGCCAGCAGCGGGACAGGGACCAACTATGGCTACACCTTC
once,TRBV3-1,TRBJ1-4,.,CASSHVPEKLFF,TGTGCCAGCAGCCACGTTCCTGAAAAACTGTTTTTT
.,TRBV7-9,TRBJ2-7,TRBD2,CASSRGAPTEQYF,TGTGCCAGCTCGCGGGGGGCACCTACCGAGCAGTACTTC
.,TRBV25-1,TRBJ2-7,.,CASSQTLASYEQYF,TGTGCCAGCAGTCAAACTTTGGCCTCCTACGAGCAGTACTTC
.,TRBV2,TRBJ2-7,TRBD2,CASSVGGSAYEQYF,TGTGCCAGCAGTGTCGGGGGGAGCGCCTACGAGCAGTACTTC
.,TRBV7-9,TRBJ2-1,TRBD1,CASSSGQGAHNEQFF,TGTGCCAGCAGCTCGGGACAGGGGGCACACAATGAGCAGTTCTTC
.,TRBV28,TRBJ2-7,.,CASSLSRVLVYEQYF,TGTGCCAGCAGTTTGAGCAGGGTCCTGGTATACGAGCAGTACTTC
.,TRBV2,TRBJ2-5,.,CASTQGGETQYF,TGTGCCAGCACCCAGGGCGGAGAGACCCAGTACTTC
.,TRBV11-2,TRBJ2-3,TRBD2,CASSPEGTSGLRRNTQYF,TGTGCCAGCAGCCCAGAGGGGACTAGCGGGCTGCGTAGGAATACGCAGTATTTT
.,TRBV6-1,TRBJ2-7,.,CASMLIPGGAYEQYF,TGTGCCAGCATGCTCATACCGGGGGGCGCCTACGAGCAGTACTTC